Listed here are 11 T cell receptor beta chains from one sample, sequenced in a study of CXCR3-negative and CXCR3-positive naive CD8 T cells. The study made its TRB cDNA libraries by 5' RACE, adding UMI labels. Each CDR3 protein gets one entry in TCRdb, which reprocessed the 5' RACE reads and gives no DNA. The sample table sets out just over 40,000 distinct CDR3 sequences. The sequenced sample was naive CXCR3- CD8+ T cells from blood. The subset is: CD45RO-CCR7+CD27+CD95- naive CD8+ T cells lacking CXCR3 (TNR3-). The receptors were sampled from a human donor in good health. Some clones in this sample may be carry-over from other donors' samples.

The chain employs TRBV29-1 and TRBJ2-1; absent DNA, TCRdb's TRBD2 call cannot be checked. CDR1 SQVTM and CDR2 ANQGSEA come from the germline V gene. The CDR3 spans 13 residues. The CDR3 region is CSVLEAVYNEQFF.

The gene calls are TRBV7-9 and TRBJ2-1; TCRdb indicates TRBD1, and absent DNA this call remains unverified. There are 14 residues in the CDR3. The germline V gene has CDR1 SEHNR and CDR2 FQNEAQ (reference sequence). The CDR3 reads CASSPGQATDEQFF.

This chain links TRBV5-1 with TRBJ2-2. CDR1 and CDR2 from the germline V gene are SGHRS and YFSETQ. The CDR3 is 12 residues long. The CDR3 loop reads CASQPNTGELFF.

The chain uses TRBV5-1 and TRBJ2-1; TCRdb gives TRBD2 as the D gene, but with no DNA this cannot be confirmed. The CDR3 is 16 residues long. Germline CDR1 is SGHRS and CDR2 is YFSETQ. The CDR3 is CASSPIAGIRDNEQFF. Full variable domain (missing parts from reference TRBV5-1 and TRBJ2-1): KAGVTQTPRYLIKTRGQQVTLSCSPISGHRSVSWYQQTPGQGLQFLFEYFSETQRNKGNFPGRFSGRQFSNSRSEMNVSTLELGDSALYLCASSPIAGIRDNEQFFGPGTRLTVL.

The chain is built from TRBV12-3 or TRBV12-4 and TRBJ1-3. There are 12 residues in the CDR3. The CDR3 protein is CASSFDRNTIYF.

The chain employs TRBV15 and TRBJ2-1; the D call from TCRdb, TRBD1, cannot be confirmed without DNA. In germline, CDR1 is LNHNV, CDR2 YYDKDF (reference sequence). The CDR3 length is 18 residues. CDR3 in amino acids: CATSNHLGGPIFYNEQFF.

V gene TRBV5-6 combines with J gene TRBJ2-5; TCRdb lists TRBD1, though no DNA is available to test this call. This CDR3 region has 14 residues. Per germline, CDR1 SGHDT and CDR2 YYEEEE. CDR3 loop: CASSSGGSQETQYF.

The rearrangement links TRBV12-3 or TRBV12-4 to TRBJ2-5; the TCRdb call, TRBD2, lacks DNA for checking. There are 17 residues in the CDR3. The chain's CDR3 is CASSLSELLIRQETQYF.

The V and J genes are TRBV20-1 and TRBJ2-7; the D gene TCRdb calls, TRBD2, cannot be checked with no DNA. CDR1 and CDR2 (germline): DFQATT, SNEGSKA (reference sequence). There are 16 residues in the CDR3. CDR3 amino acids: CSARDLWAPKDYEQYF.

The V call is TRBV20-1, the J call TRBJ1-1. Germline V gives CDR1 DFQATT, CDR2 SNEGSKA (reference sequence). CDR3 size: 13 residues. This CDR3 is CSAVDWENTEAFF.

This rearrangement joins TRBV11-2 to TRBJ2-3; TCRdb's D gene call, TRBD1, goes unchecked for lack of DNA. The CDR3 contains 12 residues. The germline CDR1 and CDR2 sequences are SGHAT and FQNNGV. The CDR3 loop is CGSGQVGDTQYF.